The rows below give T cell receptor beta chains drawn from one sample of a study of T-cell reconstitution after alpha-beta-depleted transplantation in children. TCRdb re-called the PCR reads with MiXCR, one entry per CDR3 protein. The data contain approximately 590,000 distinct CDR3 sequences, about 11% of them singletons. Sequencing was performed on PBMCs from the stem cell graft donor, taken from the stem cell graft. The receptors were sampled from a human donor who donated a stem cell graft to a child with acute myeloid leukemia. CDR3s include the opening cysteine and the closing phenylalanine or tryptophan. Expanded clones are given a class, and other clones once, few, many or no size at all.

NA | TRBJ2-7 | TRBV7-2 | CASSPRPDLHEQYF
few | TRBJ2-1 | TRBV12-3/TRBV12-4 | CASSLTSGRERFF
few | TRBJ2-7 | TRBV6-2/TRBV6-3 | CASSRQGILYEQYF
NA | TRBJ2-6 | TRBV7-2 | CASSRNSGANVLTF
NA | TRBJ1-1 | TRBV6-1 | CASSQGQRNTEAFF
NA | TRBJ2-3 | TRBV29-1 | CSGLTGQVTQYF
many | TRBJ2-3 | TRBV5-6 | CASSLSVTSGGDTDTQYF
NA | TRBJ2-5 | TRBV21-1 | CASSPGQCQGLKETQYF
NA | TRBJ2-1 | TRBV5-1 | CASSSISGGQGFF
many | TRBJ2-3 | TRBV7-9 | CASSLATSGSTDTQYF
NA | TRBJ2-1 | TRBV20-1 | CSARPHRGVNNEQFF
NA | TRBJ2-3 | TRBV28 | CASSLKSGVGTDTQYF
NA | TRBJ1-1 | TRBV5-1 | CASSWGGGTEAFF
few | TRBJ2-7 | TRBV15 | CATSTRFGLAGSYEQYF
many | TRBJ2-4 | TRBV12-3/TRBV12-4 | CASSPQGASKNIQYF
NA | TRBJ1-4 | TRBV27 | CASSLRGDRGATNEKLFF
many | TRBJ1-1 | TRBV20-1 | CSARELGWADHHTEAFF
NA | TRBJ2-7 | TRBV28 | CASSGGTVSSYEQYF
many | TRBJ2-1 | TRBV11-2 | CASSSLTYNEQFF
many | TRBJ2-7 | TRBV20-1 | CSARAGSTYEQYF
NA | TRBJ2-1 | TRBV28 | CASSFAGGRAEQFF
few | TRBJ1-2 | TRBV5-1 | CASSLVRGSYGYTF
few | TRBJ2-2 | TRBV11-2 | CASAFRRGAGELFF
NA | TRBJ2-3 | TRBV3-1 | CASSRSWTGVPRTDTQYF
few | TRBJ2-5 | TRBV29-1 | CSVELGVETQYF
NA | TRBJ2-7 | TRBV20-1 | CSARKSAVAYEQYF